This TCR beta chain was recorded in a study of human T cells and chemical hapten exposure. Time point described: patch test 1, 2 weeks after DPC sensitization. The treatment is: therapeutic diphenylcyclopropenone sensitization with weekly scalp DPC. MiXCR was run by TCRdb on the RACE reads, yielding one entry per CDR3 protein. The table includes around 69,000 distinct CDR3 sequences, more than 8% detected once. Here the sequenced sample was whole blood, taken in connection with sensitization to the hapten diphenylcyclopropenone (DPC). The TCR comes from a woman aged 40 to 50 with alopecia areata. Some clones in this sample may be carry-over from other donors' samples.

CDR3 DNA: TGCGCCAGCAGCCATCAGGTGGCCGGGACTGGTCGGGATGAGCAGTTCTTC. It specifies CASSHQVAGTGRDEQFF. The rearrangement links TRBV4-3 to TRBJ2-1; D perhaps matches TRBD2 (6 bases). The germline CDR1 and CDR2 sequences are LGHNA and YSLEER. The CDR3 length is 17 residues. V was cut by 3 bases and J by 8 bases, with 23 bases left in between.